Sequencing of this TCR beta chain was carried out in a study of blood T cell repertoires in COVID-19. Study information: Spain, Italy and the United States supplied samples that represented acute and convalescent COVID-19. PBMCs, B-cell-depleted T cells, or T cells provided the cDNA or gDNA that made up the material.

As for this clone: Other DNA sequences in this specimen translate into the identical CDR3.

Clones were read by immunoSEQ multiplex PCR, and TCRdb kept only the in-frame ones, dropping some. The sample records over 200,000 clones, just under 85% being singletons. This CDR3 region has 13 residues. From germline, CDR1 is SGHNT and CDR2 YYREEE (reference sequence). V shed 4 bases and J shed 1 base, with 8 bases lying between them. The chain has TRBV5-4 and TRBJ1-2, with D unclear. This clonotype originated in a woman in her 50s with active or convalescent COVID-19. Sample: peripheral blood. The CDR3: CASSPTGNYGYTF. CDR3 nucleotide sequence: TGTGCCAGCAGCCCGACGGGTAACTATGGCTACACCTTC.